The T cell receptor beta chain described here comes from a study of T cells in narcolepsy. Study context: Patients with NT1 or NT2 and healthy control donors were enrolled. Findings and limits, study-wide: Blood of same and different patients, but not healthy controls, reportedly held recurring autoreactive clonotypes. Autoreactive HCRT-specific and TRIB2-specific clonotypes were marked in same-patient CSF-versus-blood CD4+ comparisons.

Trimming shortened V by 3 bases and J by 6 bases, and 11 bases separated the two germline ends. This CDR3 spans 13 amino acids. Germline loops: CDR1 SGHAT, CDR2 FQNNGV. Clones were sequenced by immunoSEQ multiplex PCR, and TCRdb holds only the in-frame ones, with some missing. The table includes over 1,500 clones, approximately 23% detected once. For this clone: Its target is not known.

The gene calls are TRBV11-2 and TRBJ1-2, with D tentatively TRBD1 (6 bases). Material for sequencing was cultured CD4+ T cells from cerebrospinal fluid. The receptor was isolated from a human donor with narcolepsy. CDR3 region: CASSLGGHDGYTF. The CDR3 DNA follows: TGTGCCAGCAGCTTGGGGGGCCACGATGGCTACACCTTC.